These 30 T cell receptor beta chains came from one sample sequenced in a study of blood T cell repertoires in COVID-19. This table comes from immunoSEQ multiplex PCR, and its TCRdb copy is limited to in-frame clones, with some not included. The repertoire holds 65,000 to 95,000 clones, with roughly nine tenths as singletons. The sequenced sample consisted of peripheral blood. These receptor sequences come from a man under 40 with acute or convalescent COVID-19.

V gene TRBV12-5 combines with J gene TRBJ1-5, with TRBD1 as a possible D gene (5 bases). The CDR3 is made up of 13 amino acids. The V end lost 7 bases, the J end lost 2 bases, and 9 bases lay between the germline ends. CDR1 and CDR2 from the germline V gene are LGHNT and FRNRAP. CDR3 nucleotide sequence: TGTGCTAGTGCCCCGGGGGGCAATCAGCCCCAGCATTTT. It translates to CASAPGGNQPQHF.

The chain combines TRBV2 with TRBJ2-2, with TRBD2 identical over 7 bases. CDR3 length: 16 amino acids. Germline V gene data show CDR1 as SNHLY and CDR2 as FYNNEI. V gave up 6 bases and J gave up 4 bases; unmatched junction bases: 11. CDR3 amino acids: CASSDGTTRGTGELFF. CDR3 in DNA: TGTGCCAGCAGCGATGGGACTACCAGAGGCACCGGGGAGCTGTTTTTT.

This chain's CDR3 is CASSLASGSTYEQYF. In nucleotides, the CDR3 is TGTGCCAGCAGCTTGGCTAGCGGGAGTACCTACGAGCAGTACTTC. The V call is TRBV7-3, the J call TRBJ2-7; 10 nucleotides align to TRBD2. CDR1 is SGHTA, CDR2 FQGTGA, per germline. The CDR3 loop spans 15 amino acids. Trimming at V came to 3 bases and at J to 2 bases, leaving 4 bases not matched to a gene.

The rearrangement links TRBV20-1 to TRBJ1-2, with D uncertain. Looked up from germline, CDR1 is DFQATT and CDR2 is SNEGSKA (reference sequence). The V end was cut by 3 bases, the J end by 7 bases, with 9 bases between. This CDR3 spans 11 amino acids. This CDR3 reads CSARWQAGYTF. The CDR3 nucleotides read TGCAGTGCTAGGTGGCAGGCTGGCTACACCTTC.

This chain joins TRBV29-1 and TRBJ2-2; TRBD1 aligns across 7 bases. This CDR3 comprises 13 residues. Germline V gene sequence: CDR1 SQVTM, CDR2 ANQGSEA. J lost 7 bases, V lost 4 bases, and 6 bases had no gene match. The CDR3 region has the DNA TGCAGCGTTGTAAGGGACAGCTTCGGGGAGCTGTTTTTT. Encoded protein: CSVVRDSFGELFF.

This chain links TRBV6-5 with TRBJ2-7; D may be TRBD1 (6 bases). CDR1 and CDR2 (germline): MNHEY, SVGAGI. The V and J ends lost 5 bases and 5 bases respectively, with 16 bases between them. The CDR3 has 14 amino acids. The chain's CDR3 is CASSTFRGSHEQYF. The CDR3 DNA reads TGTGCCAGCAGTACCTTCAGGGGAAGCCACGAGCAGTACTTC.

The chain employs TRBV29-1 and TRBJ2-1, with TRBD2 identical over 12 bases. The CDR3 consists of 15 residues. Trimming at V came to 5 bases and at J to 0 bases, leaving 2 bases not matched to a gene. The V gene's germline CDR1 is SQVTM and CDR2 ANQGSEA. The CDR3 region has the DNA TGCAGCGTTTGGACTAGCGGGATCTCCTACAATGAGCAGTTCTTC. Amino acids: CSVWTSGISYNEQFF.

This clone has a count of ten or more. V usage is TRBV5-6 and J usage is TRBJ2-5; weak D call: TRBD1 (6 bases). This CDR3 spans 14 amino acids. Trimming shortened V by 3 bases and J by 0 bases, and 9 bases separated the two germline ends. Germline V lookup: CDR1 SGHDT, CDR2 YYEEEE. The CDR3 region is CASSSDRYQETQYF. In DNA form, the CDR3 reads TGTGCCAGCAGCTCCGACAGGTACCAAGAGACCCAGTACTTC.

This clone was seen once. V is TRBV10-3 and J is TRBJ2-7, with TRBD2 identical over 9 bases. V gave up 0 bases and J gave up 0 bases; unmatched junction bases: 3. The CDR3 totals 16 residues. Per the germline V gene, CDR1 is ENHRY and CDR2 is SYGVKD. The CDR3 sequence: CAISESSGSDSYEQYF. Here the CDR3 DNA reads TGTGCCATCAGTGAGTCTAGCGGGAGCGACTCCTACGAGCAGTACTTC.

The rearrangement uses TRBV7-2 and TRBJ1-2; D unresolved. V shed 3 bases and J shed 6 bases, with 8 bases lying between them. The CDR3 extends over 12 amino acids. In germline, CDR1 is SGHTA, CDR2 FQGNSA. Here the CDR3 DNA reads TGTGCCAGCAGCTTTGAGGCAAATGGCTACACCTTC. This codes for CASSFEANGYTF.

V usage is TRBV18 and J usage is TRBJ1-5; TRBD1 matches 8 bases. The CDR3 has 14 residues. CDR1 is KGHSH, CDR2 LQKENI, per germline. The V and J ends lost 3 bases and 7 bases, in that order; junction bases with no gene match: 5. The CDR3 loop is CASSPSGQGQPQHF. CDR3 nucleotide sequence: TGTGCCAGCTCACCCTCCGGACAGGGACAGCCCCAGCATTTT.

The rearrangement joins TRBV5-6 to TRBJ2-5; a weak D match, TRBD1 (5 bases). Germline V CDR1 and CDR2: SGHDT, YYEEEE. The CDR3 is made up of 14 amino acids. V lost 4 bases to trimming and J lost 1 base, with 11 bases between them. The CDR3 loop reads CASSPTGFQETQYF. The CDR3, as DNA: TGTGCCAGCAGCCCTACAGGCTTCCAAGAGACCCAGTACTTC.

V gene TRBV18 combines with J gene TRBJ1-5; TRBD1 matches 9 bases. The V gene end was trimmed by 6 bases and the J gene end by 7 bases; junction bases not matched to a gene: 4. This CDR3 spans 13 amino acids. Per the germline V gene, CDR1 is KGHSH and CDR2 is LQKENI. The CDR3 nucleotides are TGTGCCAGCTCCGGGACAGGGAAGCAGCCCCAGCATTTT. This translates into CASSGTGKQPQHF.

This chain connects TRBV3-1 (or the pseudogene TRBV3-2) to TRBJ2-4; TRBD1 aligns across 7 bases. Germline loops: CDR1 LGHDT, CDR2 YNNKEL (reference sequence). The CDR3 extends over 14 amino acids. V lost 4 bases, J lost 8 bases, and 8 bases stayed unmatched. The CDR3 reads CASSLMTGSDIQYF. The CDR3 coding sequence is TGTGCCAGCAGCCTAATGACAGGGTCGGACATTCAGTACTTC.

The CDR3 here is CASSSPVGQETQYF. As DNA, the CDR3 is TGTGCCAGCAGTTCACCCGTCGGGCAAGAGACCCAGTACTTC. The V gene is TRBV28, the J gene TRBJ2-5; D is undetermined. Trimming removed 4 bases at V and 2 bases at J, with 11 bases between. There are 14 residues in the CDR3. Germline CDR1 is MDHEN and CDR2 is SYDVKM.

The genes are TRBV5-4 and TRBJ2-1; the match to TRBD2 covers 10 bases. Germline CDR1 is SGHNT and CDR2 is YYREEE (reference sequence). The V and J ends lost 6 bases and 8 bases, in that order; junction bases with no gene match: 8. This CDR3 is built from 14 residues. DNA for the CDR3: TGTGCCAGCAAGCAAGCGGGAGGGAAGGATGAGCAGTTCTTC. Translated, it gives CASKQAGGKDEQFF.

The DNA for the CDR3 is TGTGCCAGCTCAAAATCGGGGGGAAACACCATATATTTT. Protein product: CASSKSGGNTIYF. J is TRBJ1-3 and V is TRBV5-4; D is ambiguous. The length of the CDR3 is 13 residues. With 7 bases removed from V and 4 bases from J, the gap between germline ends came to 12 bases. The germline CDR1 and CDR2 sequences are SGHNT and YYREEE (reference sequence). Full variable domain (rest looked up from reference TRBV5-4 and TRBJ1-3): ETGVTQSPTHLIKTRGQQVTLRCSSQSGHNTVSWYQQALGQGPQFIFQYYREEENGRGNFPPRFSGLQFPNYSSELNVNALELDDSALYLCASSKSGGNTIYFGEGSWLTVV.

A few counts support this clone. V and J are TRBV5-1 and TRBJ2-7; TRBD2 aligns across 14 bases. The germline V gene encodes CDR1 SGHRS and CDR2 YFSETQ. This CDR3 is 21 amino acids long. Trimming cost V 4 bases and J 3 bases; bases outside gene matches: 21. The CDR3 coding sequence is TGCGCCAGCAGCCTGCGGGGGCCGATATTGACTAGCGGGAGGGCAAGCTACGAGCAGTACTTC. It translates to CASSLRGPILTSGRASYEQYF.

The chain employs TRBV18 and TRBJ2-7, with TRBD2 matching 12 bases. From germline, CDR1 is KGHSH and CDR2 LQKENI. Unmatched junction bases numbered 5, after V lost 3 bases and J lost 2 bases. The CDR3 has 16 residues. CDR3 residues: CASSPGTSGPTYEQYF. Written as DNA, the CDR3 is TGTGCCAGCTCACCGGGGACTAGCGGGCCCACCTACGAGCAGTACTTC.

As DNA, the CDR3 is TGTGCCAGCAGCGTCGGGACAGGGGGCTTAGCTAACTATGGCTACACCTTC. Residues: CASSVGTGGLANYGYTF. V gene TRBV11-2 combines with J gene TRBJ1-2; 12 bases match TRBD1. V lost 5 bases and J lost 0; bases outside the gene matches: 7. Germline-derived CDR1 and CDR2 are SGHAT and FQNNGV. The CDR3 has 17 amino acids.

The chain's CDR3 is CASSYSTVSQAFF. The CDR3 DNA reads as TGTGCCAGCAGTTACTCGACTGTCAGTCAAGCTTTCTTT. This chain connects TRBV6-2 or TRBV6-3 to TRBJ1-1; no firm D call. Germline CDR1 MNHEY, CDR2 SVGEGT. Trimming shortened V by 0 bases and J by 9 bases, and 11 bases separated the two germline ends. The CDR3 is made up of 13 amino acids.

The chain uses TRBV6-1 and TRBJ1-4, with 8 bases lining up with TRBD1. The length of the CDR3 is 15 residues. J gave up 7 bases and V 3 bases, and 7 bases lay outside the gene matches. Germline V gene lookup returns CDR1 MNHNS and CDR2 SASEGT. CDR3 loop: CASSDQGAYVEKLFF. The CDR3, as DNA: TGTGCCAGCAGTGATCAGGGGGCTTATGTTGAAAAACTGTTTTTT.

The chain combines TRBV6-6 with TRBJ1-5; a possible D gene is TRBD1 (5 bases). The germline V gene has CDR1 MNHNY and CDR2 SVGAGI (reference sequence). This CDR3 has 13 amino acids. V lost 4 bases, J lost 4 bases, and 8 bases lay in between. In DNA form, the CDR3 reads TGTGCCAGCAGTTGGTCAGGGAATCAGCCCCAGCATTTT. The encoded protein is CASSWSGNQPQHF.

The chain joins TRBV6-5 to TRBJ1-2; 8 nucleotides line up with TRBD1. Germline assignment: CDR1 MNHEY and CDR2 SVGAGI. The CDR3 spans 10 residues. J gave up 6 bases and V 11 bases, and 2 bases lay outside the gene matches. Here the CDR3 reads CAETGDGYTF. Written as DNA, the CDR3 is TGTGCCGAGACAGGGGATGGCTACACCTTC.

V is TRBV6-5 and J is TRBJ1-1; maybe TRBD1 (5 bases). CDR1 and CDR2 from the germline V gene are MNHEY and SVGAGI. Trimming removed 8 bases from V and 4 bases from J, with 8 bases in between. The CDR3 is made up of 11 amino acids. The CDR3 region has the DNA TGTGCCAGCGACAGTGGCACTGAAGCTTTCTTT. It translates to CASDSGTEAFF.

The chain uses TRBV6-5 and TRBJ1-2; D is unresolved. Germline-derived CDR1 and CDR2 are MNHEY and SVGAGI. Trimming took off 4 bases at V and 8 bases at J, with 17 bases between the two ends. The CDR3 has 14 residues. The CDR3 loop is CASSSLGQAEGYTF. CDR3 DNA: TGTGCCAGCAGTTCGCTGGGCCAGGCCGAGGGCTACACCTTC.

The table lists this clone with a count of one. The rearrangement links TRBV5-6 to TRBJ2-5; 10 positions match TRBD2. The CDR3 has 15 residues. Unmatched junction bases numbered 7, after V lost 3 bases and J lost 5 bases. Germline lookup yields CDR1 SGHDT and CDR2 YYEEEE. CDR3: CASSYILTSGETQYF. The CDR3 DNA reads TGTGCCAGCAGCTACATTCTGACTAGCGGGGAGACCCAGTACTTC.

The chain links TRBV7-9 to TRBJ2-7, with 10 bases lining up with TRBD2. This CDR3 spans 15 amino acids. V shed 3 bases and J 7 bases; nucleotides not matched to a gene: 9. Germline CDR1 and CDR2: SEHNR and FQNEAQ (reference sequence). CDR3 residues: CASSLVAGGFGEQYF. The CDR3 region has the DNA TGTGCCAGCAGCTTGGTAGCGGGAGGTTTTGGGGAGCAGTACTTC. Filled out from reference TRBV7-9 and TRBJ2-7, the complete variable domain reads DTGVSQNPRHKITKRGQNVTFRCDPISEHNRLYWYRQTLGQGPEFLTYFQNEAQLEKSRLLSDRFSAERPKGSFSTLEIQRTEQGDSAMYLCASSLVAGGFGEQYFGPGTRLTVT.

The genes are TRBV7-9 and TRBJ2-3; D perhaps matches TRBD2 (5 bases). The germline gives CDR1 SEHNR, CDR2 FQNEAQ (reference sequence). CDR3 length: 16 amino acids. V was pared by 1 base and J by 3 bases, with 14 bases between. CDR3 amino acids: CASSLEVGVGTDTQYF. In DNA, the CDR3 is TGTGCCAGCAGCTTAGAGGTGGGAGTAGGAACAGATACGCAGTATTTT.

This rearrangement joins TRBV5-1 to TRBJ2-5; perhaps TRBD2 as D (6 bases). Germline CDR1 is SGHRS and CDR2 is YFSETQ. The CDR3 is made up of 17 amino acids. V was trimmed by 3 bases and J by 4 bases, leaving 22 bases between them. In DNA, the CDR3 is TGCGCCAGCAGCTCTCGACGGGACTCCCTCAGCGGAGAGACCCAGTACTTC. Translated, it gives CASSSRRDSLSGETQYF.